This TCR beta chain was captured by sequencing in a study of response to subunit inactivated influenza vaccine. This clonotype was found a few times. What it binds is unknown. The study's findings and limits: A suggestion made by the authors is that each seasonal influenza vaccination recruits few new T cells.

In TCRdb, the RT-PCR reads were re-called with MiXCR into one record per CDR3 protein. The sample contains under 800,000 distinct CDR3 sequences, 14% of which appear only once. V was clipped by 1 base and J by 0 bases, with 7 bases between them. This CDR3 region has 16 residues. Looked up from germline, CDR1 is SEHNR and CDR2 is FQNEAQ (reference sequence). Material: PBMCs from blood, obtained around 15 days before vaccination. V and J are TRBV7-9 and TRBJ1-6; D may be TRBD1 (6 bases). This sequence originates from a man between 50 and 59 years old who received an inactivated influenza vaccine. CDR3 DNA: TGTGCCAGCAGCTTAGGGACAGTCTCCTATAATTCACCCCTCCACTTT. Residues: CASSLGTVSYNSPLHF.